This T cell receptor beta chain was sequenced during a study of blood T cell repertoires in COVID-19. Across the whole study: Samples taken during acute and convalescent COVID-19 were collected in the United States, Italy and Spain.

The CDR3 contains 14 residues. Trimming at V came to 7 bases and at J to 7 bases, leaving 10 bases not matched to a gene. Germline V gene data show CDR1 as SNHLY and CDR2 as FYNNEI. The assay was immunoSEQ multiplex PCR, and TCRdb's table has in-frame clones only and misses some. The sample lists 60,000 or so clones; roughly 87% were seen once. This chain links TRBV2 with TRBJ1-2, with 9 bases lining up with TRBD1. The sample was peripheral blood. The TCR originated in a man in his sixties with acute or convalescent COVID-19. CDR3 DNA sequence: TGTGCCAGCACTTACGACAGGGGGAGAAGTGGCTACACCTTC. Protein product: CASTYDRGRSGYTF.